This TCR beta chain was obtained from a study of shared clonotypes between healthy human individuals (TCRdb year 2020). Describing the broader study: Three men and two women, aged 18 to 49 years, made up the cohort. For each donor, CD4 naive and CD4 memory were each given three plates, CD8 naive was given two plates, and CD8 memory was given one plate. To estimate repertoire size and how much clonotypes are shared between individuals, the study performed deep sequencing of blood TCR repertoires from roughly five healthy adults. To increase sequencing depth and limit assay-specific biases, different laboratories used diverse techniques to prepare libraries and sequence TCR repertoires. Each donor's leukapheresis produced roughly between roughly 0.85 and 9.5 billion PBMCs. Overall results and qualifications from the work: Incomplete sequencing was indicated by rarefaction of sorted-subset datasets, despite the large sequencing depth. Compared with non-shared clonotypes, the clonotypes found in all four sorted-subset donors had higher generation probabilities. Larger estimated clonotype richness was generally found for naive subsets than for memory subsets. Pairwise subsampling indicated that sequencing depth was expected to affect the degree of clonotype sharing among donors. Sampling was restricted to blood, and TCR repertoires in tissues likely differ from the TCR repertoires found in blood. Sharing across several donors was observed for approximately 5% of naive CD4, 3.5% of naive CD8, 2% to 2.5% of memory CD4, and approximately 0.41% of memory CD8 clonotypes. Because the study included a small number of donors, the genetic and exposure-history diversity represented was limited.

Using the deep immunoSEQ assay, multiplex PCR amplified TCR CDR3 regions from genomic DNA. Extracted genomic DNA from each cell subset was spread evenly across all wells of several immunoSEQ 96-well plates, with each plate serving as a replicate. For sorted subsets, roughly 190 ng of genomic DNA, equivalent to 25,000 to 35,000 T cell genomes, went into each replicate PCR. The purified libraries were quantified using a Qubit 3.0 fluorometer, sized with a Bioanalyzer 2100, and then quantified again using the KAPA Library Quantification kit. Every immunoSEQ 96-well plate was sequenced on a separate single-read 150-cycle Illumina NextSeq 550 flow cell. On the authors' methods: Because the immunoSEQ output included only junctional sequences and no quality scores, the filtering could not be the same as the filtering used for full-length reads. To assign V/J genes and CDR3, sequences were annotated using PyIR, a Python wrapper for IgBLAST v1.9, with IMGT germline references. Reads were filtered out if the reads had weak V/J assignments (E-value above 1e-6), no CDR3, stop codons, out-of-frame junctions, or ambiguous translated residues. V3J clonotypes were defined as sequences sharing an identical inferred V gene, J gene, and CDR3 amino acid sequence. The percentage overlap between two repertoires was calculated by dividing the number of shared unique clonotypes by the size of the smaller repertoire. RTK rarefaction, the Chao1 estimator, and Recon v2.1 estimates of unobserved clonotypes were used to assess repertoire richness. OLGA was used to compute generation probabilities for all TCRbeta clonotypes that the gDNA method yielded from a handful of donors. In TCRdb, the immuneACCESS table is reduced to in-frame sequences with V and J assigned. These tables do not hold every clone; where another copy was compared, an unresolved V gene accounts for under half, and the others remain unexplained. The D gene and trimming were derived from the DNA, and the V and J assignments and clone size from that table. This sample holds about 1 million clones; approximately 70% were observed only once. The ten biggest clones cover around 1.5% of the sample.

On this clone: The specificity of this receptor is unknown. No base-level quality is on record; no much larger clone is a single base apart.

The donors were healthy, HIV-negative adults who had no recently reported acute infections or vaccinations. Every donor was a Caucasian adult residing in Nashville, Tennessee, USA. CD4+ T cells were enriched by magnetic negative selection, after which naive cells were positively selected on CD45RA and the negative fraction was taken as the memory subset. Blood was collected by leukapheresis, and PBMCs were isolated by Ficoll-Histopaque density gradient centrifugation and then cryopreserved in liquid nitrogen vapor phase. Analytical flow cytometry was used to check the purity and quantity of each magnetically sorted T cell population. Genomic DNA was isolated from every sorted fraction and measured by UV absorbance on a Nanodrop 2000c. The receptor was isolated from a man younger than 35 in good health. The sample was memory CD4+ T cells sorted from blood. This specimen's cell subset or site label, interpreted: CD45RA-negative fraction.

This receptor has the CDR3 CASSSSEKGTQYF. The bases are TGCGCCAGCAGCTCCTCGGAAAAAGGGACCCAGTACTTC. The chain is assembled from TRBV10-2 and TRBJ2-5; the D gene cannot be resolved reliably. The CDR3 numbers 13 residues from cysteine through phenylalanine. The CDR3 DNA has 39 bases and is translated from base 1. Based on the germline V gene, the CDR1 and CDR2 sequences are WSHSY and SAAADI. Trimming at the junction amounts to 6 bases on V and 7 bases on J, and the germline ends lie 15 bases apart.